The clone carrying this TCR beta chain was recorded a few times. Antigen unknown. The sample originates from a study of human T cells and chemical hapten exposure. Study observations and caveats: Expanded TCRs produced significantly more large CDR3 similarity clusters than controls did.

One entry per CDR3 protein results from TCRdb running MiXCR on the RACE reads. The sample has 150,000 to 200,000 distinct CDR3 sequences; more than 14% are singletons. The CDR3 has 14 residues. Time point specified: patch test 1, 2 weeks after DPC sensitization. Treatment: therapeutic diphenylcyclopropenone sensitization with weekly scalp DPC. Whole blood that had not been fractionated was the source of extracted total RNA. This material consisted of whole blood, taken in connection with sensitization to the hapten diphenylcyclopropenone (DPC). The source of this sequence is a woman aged 25 to 39 with alopecia areata. Some clones in this sample may be carry-over from other donors' samples. The chain has TRBV21-1 and TRBJ2-7. TRBV21-1 is designated a pseudogene. CDR3 nucleotides: TGTGCCAGCAGCCCTCGACGGACGCTCTACGAGCAGTACTTC. Its protein is CASSPRRTLYEQYF.